The entry below gives a single TCR beta chain sequence along with its context. Its recognized antigen is unknown. No per-base quality is available; no much larger clone lies one base away. These data come from a study of T cells in Graves' hyperthyroidism and ophthalmopathy (dated by TCRdb to 2018 to 2020). Notes on the research overall: Peripheral blood samples were taken at the time of initial diagnosis, prior to any treatment. A discovery cohort of about a hundred patients, roughly 45 with Graves' ophthalmopathy and 57 with stable Graves' hyperthyroidism, was used to find distinguishing TCR V-J signatures. Prospective prediction of ophthalmopathy was tested in an independent validation cohort consisting of 18 to 20 hyperthyroidism patients and around 17 patients who later progressed to ophthalmopathy. The 75 to 100 discovery patients were randomly divided into training and test sets at a 7:3 ratio. In several Graves' hyperthyroidism patients, the study also compared T-cell repertoires from thyroid tissue with T-cell repertoires from blood. Following sampling, methimazole starting at 30 mg daily was given to hyperthyroidism patients, and high-dose intravenous methylprednisolone was given to ophthalmopathy patients. According to the paper, TCR Vbeta CDR3 sequencing was carried out on more than 120 peripheral blood samples, which came from under 50 ophthalmopathy, 70 to 80 hyperthyroidism and about 17 progressor patients.

The TCR beta CDR3 regions were amplified from RNA transcripts. The TCR CDR3 was subjected to a first round of RT-PCR using the HTBI primer set and the Qiagen OneStep RT-PCR kit. The libraries were constructed in a second round of multiplex PCR and then size-selected and purified. Libraries were sequenced paired-end with 100 bp reads on an Illumina HiSeq2000. On the study's bioinformatics: SOAPnuke was used to process the raw data, with reads discarded if the reads contained adapters or uncalled bases, had a mean Phred below 15, or lacked an exact constant-primer or identifier match. COPE v1.2.5 was used to merge the high-quality paired reads, and each unique nucleotide sequence was defined as a clonotype. Clonotypes were aligned to IMGT TRBV, TRBD and TRBJ reference segments using MiTCR v1.1. Only V-J combinations with frequency above 0.0001, covering 99% to 99.2% of repertoires, were analysed. The TCS score was defined as F50 (clonal expansion) divided by E x V (chaos), with BLOSUM62-based TCRdist calculated between CDR3 peptides within each V-J. Welch's t-statistics and random forest reduced 500 to 650 V-J features to fewer than 15, which were used in a naive Bayes classifier (R e1071). The raw public data were reprocessed by TCRdb itself: fastp quality trimming at Q25, MiXCR clonotype calling, in-frame beta chains only. Records with the same CDR3 protein are collapsed into one entry carrying the most frequent genes and DNA. TCRdb's processing, not the authors' own work, is the source of the V and J calls. In all, the sample holds around 700,000 distinct CDR3 sequences, and roughly 20% of those were seen once. The ten largest clones take up over 15% of the sample.

The investigation overall reported the following: A model built on a 13 V-J signature distinguished ophthalmopathy from stable hyperthyroidism, reaching around 87% sensitivity and 81% to 83% specificity in cross-validation and 80%/75% in testing. Blood samples also contained most of the expanded thyroid clonotypes (frequency above 0.001), which suggests that blood repertoires may reflect thyroid immune responses. During validation, the model predicted progression to ophthalmopathy a median of about 6.3 months ahead of onset, with 60% to 71% sensitivity and around 72% specificity. No statistical method was used to set the sample size in advance, and investigators knew the group allocation.

Hyperthyroidism patients were newly diagnosed, with disease duration under 2 months, and aged 18 to 65 years. Patients with uncontrolled infections, other autoimmune diseases, pregnancy or lactation were excluded. Clinical symptoms, serum thyroxine and TRAb, thyroid ultrasound, and orbital computed tomography formed the basis for the diagnoses. Blood from progressor patients was drawn when they were first diagnosed with hyperthyroidism, before any ophthalmopathy symptoms appeared. PBMCs were isolated from 7.5 to 10 ml of fresh peripheral blood by Ficoll-Paque density gradient centrifugation. Progressor patients were first diagnosed with Graves' hyperthyroidism and then developed ophthalmopathy during follow-up. Total RNA was extracted with Trizol reagent, and quality was checked on an Agilent 2100 Bioanalyzer. At the junction V is shortened by 0 bases and J by 4 bases, with 9 bases in between. Inclusive of the bounding cysteine and phenylalanine, the CDR3 is 14 residues long. Only the CDR3 DNA stays, 42 bases, in frame from base 1. According to the germline V gene, CDR1 reads MGHRA and CDR2 reads YSYEKL.

Sample: blood. The V and J genes are TRBV4-1 and TRBJ2-5; too little of a D gene remains to name it. This TCR came from a woman aged 50 to 65 with Graves' hyperthyroidism that later progressed to Graves' ophthalmopathy. CDR3 loop: CASSQDQKSETQYF. In nucleotide form, the sequence is TGCGCCAGCAGCCAAGATCAAAAGTCAGAGACCCAGTACTTC.